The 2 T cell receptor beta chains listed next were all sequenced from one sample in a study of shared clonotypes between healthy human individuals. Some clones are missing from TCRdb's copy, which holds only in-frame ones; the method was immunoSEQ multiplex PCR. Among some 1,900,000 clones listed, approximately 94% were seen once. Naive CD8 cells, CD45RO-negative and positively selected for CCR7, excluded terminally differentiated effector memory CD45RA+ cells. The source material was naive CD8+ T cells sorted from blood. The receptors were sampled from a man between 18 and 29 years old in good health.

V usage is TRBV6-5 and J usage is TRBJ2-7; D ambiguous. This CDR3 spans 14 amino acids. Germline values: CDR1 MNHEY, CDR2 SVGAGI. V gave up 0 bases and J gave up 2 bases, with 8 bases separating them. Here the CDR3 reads CASSYSHTTYEQYF. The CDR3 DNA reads TGTGCCAGCAGTTACTCGCATACGACCTACGAGCAGTACTTC.

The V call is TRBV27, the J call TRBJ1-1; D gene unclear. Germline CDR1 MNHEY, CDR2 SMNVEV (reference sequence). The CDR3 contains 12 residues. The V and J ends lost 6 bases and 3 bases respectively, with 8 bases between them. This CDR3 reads CASRSGYTEAFF. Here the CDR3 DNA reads TGTGCCAGCAGGTCTGGTTACACTGAAGCTTTCTTT.